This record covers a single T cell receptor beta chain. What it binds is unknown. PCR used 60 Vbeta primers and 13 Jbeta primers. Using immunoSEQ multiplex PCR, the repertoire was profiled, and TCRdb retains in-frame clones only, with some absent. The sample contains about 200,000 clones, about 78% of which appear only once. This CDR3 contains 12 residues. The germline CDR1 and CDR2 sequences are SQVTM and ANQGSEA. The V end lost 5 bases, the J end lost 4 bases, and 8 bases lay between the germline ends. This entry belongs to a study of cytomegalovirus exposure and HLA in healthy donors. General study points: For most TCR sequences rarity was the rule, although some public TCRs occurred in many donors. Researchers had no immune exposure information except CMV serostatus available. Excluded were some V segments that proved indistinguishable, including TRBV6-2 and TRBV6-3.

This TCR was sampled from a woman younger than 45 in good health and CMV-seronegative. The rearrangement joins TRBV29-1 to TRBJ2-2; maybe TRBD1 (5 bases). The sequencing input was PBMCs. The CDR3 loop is CSVSRATGELFF. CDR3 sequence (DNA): TGCAGCGTTTCCAGGGCCACCGGGGAGCTGTTTTTT.